Detailed here is one TCR beta chain. This clone's antigen is unknown. There are no base qualities to consult, and no much larger clone falls within one base. The CDR3 regions of human TCRbeta chains were subjected to immunosequencing. Per the source publication's procedure: TCRs in the repertoires were compared against a reference library of SARS-CoV-2-specific TCRs that had been generated with the MIRA antigen-specificity platform. Breadth was defined as the fraction of unique TCRs that were SARS-CoV-2-associated. Depth was defined as the fraction of total T cells that were SARS-CoV-2-associated. Using the MIRA data, each spike-specific TCR was assigned both to the spike region to which the TCR was reactive and to a CD4 or CD8 class. Log10-transformed breadth and depth values were compared by one-way ANOVA with Sidak's multiple comparisons tests. Not all clones reach the TCRdb copy of this immuneACCESS table, which keeps in-frame sequences only. Checked studies attribute under half of the gap to unresolved V genes and leave the rest unexplained. That table gives V, J and clone size, and the DNA gave D and trimming. Within this sample are about 100,000 clones, with 70% to 90% of them counted one time only. Clones ranked in the top ten supply 4.5% to 6% of the sample.

The data derive from a study of T cell responses to AZD1222 COVID-19 vaccine (dated by TCRdb to the early 2020s). Describing the broader study: Because spike-specific TCR depth and breadth did not differ between the two schedules, AZD1222 recipients who got a second dose at roughly 4 weeks were pooled with those who got a second dose at roughly 12 weeks. TCR sequencing was performed for about 250 trial participants, of whom about 200 were given two doses of AZD1222 and around 26 were given two doses of MenACWY control vaccine. Enrollment into the trials was organized by age into subgroups of 18-55, 56-69 and 70-plus years, and those subgroups contained approximately 160, 26 and 62 TCR-sequenced participants, respectively. Overall study outcomes, separate from this receptor: The vaccine-associated CD4 TCRs covered the entire spike protein, and the dominant responses fell in regions 160-218 and 743-854. The 56-69-year group was small, and its depth increase did not reach significance, likely because of low power. Conclusions about previously exposed vaccinees are limited, since just six AZD1222 recipients were seropositive for SARS-CoV-2 at baseline. Epitopes outside the regions mutated in the B.1.351 and B.1.1.7 variants were reportedly recognized by nearly half of the unique spike-specific TCRs. Most participants were white British and females outnumbered males, and the authors suggested that clonal diversity may have been underestimated. Spike-specific TCR breadth and depth rose significantly after two AZD1222 doses compared with day 0 and with MenACWY recipients. Because no day 14 peak-response samples were available, the repertoires could be characterized only after the peak T cell response.

Sample time point, as interpreted from the label and publication: baseline before first vaccination. Samples from vaccinated people were obtained from the UK trials COV001 and COV002, which included a single-blind randomized controlled phase 2/3 trial of AZD1222 (ChAdOx1 nCoV-19) in healthy adults. Trial participant PBMC samples were collected at day 0 and day 28 after the second dose for TCRbeta chain sequencing. CDR1 and CDR2 are read off the germline V gene as SNHLY and FYNNEI. The CDR3 has 14 amino acids, counting the end cysteine and phenylalanine. Of the read, only the CDR3 DNA is kept; its 42 bases are in frame from base 1. V is pared back by 7 bases and J by 7 bases, with 17 bases lying between the germline termini.

This TCR was sampled from an adult in good health. The chain is assembled from TRBV2 and TRBJ2-1; a confident D gene designation cannot be given. Sample: peripheral blood, taken on day 0 of AZD1222 vaccination. CDR3 reads: CASTAKEGKNEQFF. In nucleotide form, the sequence is TGTGCCAGCACCGCAAAAGAAGGGAAAAATGAGCAGTTCTTC.